One and the same sample provided the 30 T cell receptor beta chains below, sequenced in a study of T cells in Graves' hyperthyroidism and ophthalmopathy. The investigators amplified TCR beta CDR3 regions from RNA transcripts. The HTBI set primed first-round TCR CDR3 RT-PCR. From the multiplex PCR reads, TCRdb called clonotypes with MiXCR, one entry per CDR3 protein. The data show around 500,000 distinct CDR3 sequences, approximately 14% seen once. Sequenced material: blood. The receptor set was obtained from a woman in her thirties or forties with Graves' hyperthyroidism.

This clonotype has more than one count but fewer than ten. This chain connects TRBV7-9 to TRBJ2-7; D may correspond to TRBD1 or TRBD2 (5 bases each). The CDR3 length is 13 residues. Germline V gene data show CDR1 as SEHNR and CDR2 as FQNEAQ (reference sequence). With 1 base removed from V and 3 bases from J, the gap between germline ends came to 7 bases. CDR3 nucleotides: TGTGCCAGCAGCTTAGGGGACCACTACGAGCAGTACTTC. Translating gives CASSLGDHYEQYF.

This clonotype was observed a handful of times. The V gene is TRBV20-1, the J gene TRBJ2-3, with 7 bases fitting TRBD2. The germline V gene encodes CDR1 DFQATT and CDR2 SNEGSKA (reference sequence). Germline trimming cut 0 bases from V and 4 bases from J; bases unmatched to any gene: 7. This CDR3 is built from 15 residues. CDR3 sequence (DNA): TGCAGTGCTAGAGATGAGGTGCGGGGGTCAGATACGCAGTATTTT. Residues: CSARDEVRGSDTQYF.

The chain is built from TRBV12-3 or TRBV12-4 and TRBJ1-3; D is unresolved. The CDR3 consists of 15 residues. V was trimmed by 5 bases and J by 9 bases, leaving 20 bases between them. The CDR3 nucleotides read TGTGCCAGCAGTGGGGTTTGGGGAAAGGAAACCACCATATATTTT. This translates into CASSGVWGKETTIYF.

This clonotype occurred a few times. The chain carries TRBV6-2 or TRBV6-3 and TRBJ2-3; D remains unclear. The V and J ends lost 7 bases and 3 bases respectively, with 2 bases between them. The CDR3 runs to 10 residues. Germline V CDR1 and CDR2: MNHEY, SVGEGT. The CDR3 DNA is TGTGCCAGCAAAACAGATACGCAGTATTTT. Translation gives CASKTDTQYF.

V is TRBV6-5 and J is TRBJ2-1, with 10 bases lining up with TRBD2. The CDR3 covers 15 residues. Unmatched junction bases numbered 7, after V lost 2 bases and J lost 9 bases. Germline-derived CDR1 and CDR2 are MNHEY and SVGAGI. The CDR3 DNA is TGTGCCAGCAGTTACGACATTAGCGGGAGGTCTGAGCAGTTCTTC. Its translation: CASSYDISGRSEQFF.

The chain couples TRBV5-6 to TRBJ2-2; possible D gene TRBD1, 5 bases. V lost 4 bases to trimming and J lost 7 bases, with 20 bases between them. CDR1 and CDR2 (germline): SGHDT, YYEEEE. The CDR3 totals 16 residues. CDR3 region: CASSQPTDTLSGELFF. CDR3 DNA: TGTGCCAGCAGCCAACCGACAGATACATTGAGCGGGGAGCTGTTTTTT.

This clonotype was seen at least ten times. The chain carries TRBV18 and TRBJ2-3; 7 bases fit TRBD1. The V and J ends lost 3 bases and 4 bases, in that order; junction bases with no gene match: 7. The CDR3 is 15 residues long. Germline V gene sequence: CDR1 KGHSH, CDR2 LQKENI. The chain's CDR3 is CASSPQTGYADTQYF. In nucleotides, the CDR3 is TGTGCCAGCTCACCGCAGACAGGGTACGCAGATACGCAGTATTTT.

This clonotype was seen ten or more times. The rearrangement uses TRBV12-3 or TRBV12-4 and TRBJ1-4; TRBD1 aligns across 9 bases. This CDR3 is 14 amino acids long. V lost 5 bases, J lost 8 bases, and 6 bases stayed unmatched. CDR3 protein: CASSQPGQGEKLFF. The CDR3 bases are TGTGCCAGCAGTCAACCGGGACAGGGAGAAAAACTGTTTTTT.

V gene TRBV4-1 combines with J gene TRBJ2-7; D not certain. V lost 0 bases, J lost 9 bases, and 9 bases lay in between. CDR1 and CDR2 (germline): MGHRA, YSYEKL. The CDR3 runs 12 residues. CDR3 DNA: TGCGCCAGCAGCCAAGATCTCCACGGGCAGTACTTC. Residues: CASSQDLHGQYF.

In regard to this clonotype: At one end the junction does not follow the germline gene, possibly because of a read error. The chain couples TRBV3-1 to TRBJ1-3; 8 nucleotides agree with TRBD1. The CDR3 spans 15 residues. Germline V gene data show CDR1 as LGHDT and CDR2 as YNNKEL (reference sequence). The CDR3 region is CASSRGQGPGNTIYF. In nucleotides, the CDR3 is TGTGCCAGCAGCCGAGGACAGGGTCCTGGGAACACCATATATTTT.

In its sample, this clonotype was seen many times. The chain carries TRBV5-1 and TRBJ1-1, with TRBD1 as a possible D gene (6 bases). Germline loops: CDR1 SGHRS, CDR2 YFSETQ. Trimming shortened V by 0 bases and J by 3 bases, and 12 bases separated the two germline ends. This CDR3 region has 15 residues. The CDR3 nucleotides read TGCGCCAGCAGCTTGGTTTCGGGGGCGGACACTGAAGCTTTCTTT. Translation: CASSLVSGADTEAFF.

This clonotype has a count of ten or more. J is TRBJ1-1 and V is TRBV2; D not resolved. The CDR3 length is 15 residues. Trimming left V 6 bases short and J 1 base short, with 15 bases between. Germline CDR1 reads SNHLY; CDR2 reads FYNNEI. The CDR3 DNA follows: TGTGCCAGCAGAGGAGACACTAGCGGGAACACTGAAGCTTTCTTT. Protein sequence: CASRGDTSGNTEAFF.

The V gene is TRBV25-1, the J gene TRBJ1-1; TRBD1 might be the D (5 bases). The CDR3 has 14 amino acids. Deletions cut 2 bases from V and 6 bases from J, with 13 bases between. Germline CDR1 reads MGHDK; CDR2 reads SYGVNS. CDR3 residues: CASSEGGGSAEAFF. The CDR3 bases are TGTGCCAGCAGTGAAGGCGGGGGGAGCGCTGAAGCTTTCTTT.

This clonotype was recorded at least ten times. This chain connects TRBV13 to TRBJ2-1, with D uncertain. Trimming stripped 3 bases from V and 6 bases from J, with 6 bases between. Germline CDR1 is PRHDT and CDR2 is FYEKMQ (reference sequence). The CDR3 loop spans 12 amino acids. Written as DNA, the CDR3 is TGTGCCAGCAGCTTTGGGTCCAATGAGCAGTTCTTC. Residues: CASSFGSNEQFF. Full variable domain (remainder filled in from reference TRBV13 and TRBJ2-1): AAGVIQSPRHLIKEKRETATLKCYPIPRHDTVYWYQQGPGQDPQFLISFYEKMQSDKGSIPDRFSAQQFSDYHSELNMSSLELGDSALYFCASSFGSNEQFFGPGTRLTVL.

This clonotype appeared a few times. The V gene is TRBV10-3, the J gene TRBJ2-3; 9 nucleotides match TRBD1. Trimming removed 3 bases from V and 2 bases from J; junction bases left unmatched: 3. Per germline, CDR1 ENHRY and CDR2 SYGVKD. The CDR3 runs 15 residues. The CDR3 nucleotides are TGTGCCATCAGTGACCGGGACAGGGACACAGATACGCAGTATTTT. It specifies CAISDRDRDTDTQYF.

V is TRBV28 and J is TRBJ1-5, with 10 positions matching TRBD1. Germline-derived CDR1 and CDR2 are MDHEN and SYDVKM. This CDR3 is 14 amino acids long. Trimming at V came to 6 bases and at J to 7 bases, leaving 6 bases not matched to a gene. Here the CDR3 DNA reads TGTGCCAGCAGCGCTGGGACAGGGGTGCAGCCCCAGCATTTT. Translation: CASSAGTGVQPQHF.

This clonotype was seen more than once but under ten times. The V call is TRBV12-3 or TRBV12-4, the J call TRBJ2-7, with D tentatively TRBD1 or TRBD2 (5 bases each). The CDR3 consists of 15 residues. V was clipped by 5 bases and J by 4 bases, with 18 bases between them. The CDR3 bases are TGTGCCAGCAGTCAAGACAGCTCCGGGGTTTACGAGCAGTACTTC. Protein: CASSQDSSGVYEQYF.

In its sample, this clonotype was seen many times. This chain links TRBV2 with TRBJ2-3, with no clear D. CDR1 is SNHLY, CDR2 FYNNEI, per germline. The CDR3 contains 14 residues. The ends were cut back, 5 bases at V and 1 base at J, with 10 bases in the middle. The CDR3 sequence: CASSKIMGTDTQYF. CDR3 in DNA: TGTGCCAGCAGTAAGATAATGGGCACAGATACGCAGTATTTT.

The gene calls are TRBV6-2 or TRBV6-3 and TRBJ1-6; D not certain. This CDR3 has 14 residues. Germline V lookup: CDR1 MNHEY, CDR2 SVGEGT. Deletions cut 1 base from V and 8 bases from J, with 9 bases between. CDR3 in amino acids: CASSYLSIHSPLHF. CDR3 coding DNA: TGTGCCAGCAGTTACTTGTCAATTCATTCACCCCTCCACTTT.

This sequence joins TRBV6-1 and TRBJ2-1, with 12 bases fitting TRBD2. The length of the CDR3 is 16 residues. Germline V gene data show CDR1 as MNHNS and CDR2 as SASEGT. The V gene end was trimmed by 5 bases and the J gene end by 7 bases; junction bases not matched to a gene: 9. The CDR3 loop is CASSRTSGNLVNEQFF. In DNA, the CDR3 is TGTGCCAGCAGTAGGACTAGCGGGAATCTAGTGAATGAGCAGTTCTTC.

The chain recombines TRBV12-3 or TRBV12-4 with TRBJ2-7; the D is unclear. Trimming stripped 11 bases from V and 6 bases from J, with 17 bases between. This CDR3 contains 12 residues. Written as DNA, the CDR3 is TGTGCCGGCACCCTTGGGCAGTCCGAGCAGTACTTC. This translates into CAGTLGQSEQYF.

The chain employs TRBV9 and TRBJ2-7; 7 nucleotides line up with TRBD2. CDR1 and CDR2 (germline): SGDLS, YYNGEE. The CDR3 consists of 15 residues. The junction had 11 bases not matched to a gene; V was cut back by 4 bases and J by 4 bases. The CDR3 reads CASSPRTSPTYEQYF. The CDR3 nucleotides read TGTGCCAGCAGCCCTCGGACTAGTCCCACTTACGAGCAGTACTTC.

The rearrangement joins TRBV25-1 to TRBJ2-1, with D possibly TRBD1 on 6 matching bases. Trimming pared 4 bases from V and 7 bases from J, leaving 11 bases between. CDR1 MGHDK and CDR2 SYGVNS come from the germline V gene. The CDR3 loop spans 13 amino acids. CDR3 loop: CASSGDIWNEQFF. The DNA of the CDR3 is TGTGCCAGCAGTGGGGACATTTGGAATGAGCAGTTCTTC.

J is TRBJ2-5 and V is TRBV9, with 15 bases aligning to TRBD2. Germline loops: CDR1 SGDLS, CDR2 YYNGEE. The length of the CDR3 is 18 residues. The V gene end was trimmed by 4 bases and the J gene end by 0 bases; junction bases not matched to a gene: 7. DNA for the CDR3: TGTGCCAGCAGCTCAGGGACTAGCGGGAGGAGGGACCAAGAGACCCAGTACTTC. This gives the protein CASSSGTSGRRDQETQYF.

This clonotype was picked up many times. The chain has TRBV7-2 and TRBJ2-1; 10 positions match TRBD2. Germline V gene lookup returns CDR1 SGHTA and CDR2 FQGNSA. The CDR3 spans 16 residues. V lost 5 bases to trimming and J lost 3 bases; unmatched junction nucleotides: 7. The DNA for the CDR3 is TGTGCCAGCAGCCCTCACGTAGCGGGAGGCTACAATGAGCAGTTCTTC. Encoded protein: CASSPHVAGGYNEQFF. The variable domain in full, completed from reference TRBV7-2 and TRBJ2-1, reads GAGVSQSPSNKVTEKGKDVELRCDPISGHTALYWYRQSLGQGLEFLIYFQGNSAPDKSGLPSDRFSAERTGGSVSTLTIQRTQQEDSAVYLCASSPHVAGGYNEQFFGPGTRLTVL.

This clonotype was recorded a few times. This chain links TRBV5-4 with TRBJ2-7; TRBD2 is a possible D gene (6 bases). The germline V and J ends were trimmed by 0 bases and 0 bases, with 16 bases remaining between them. This CDR3 contains 17 residues. Germline-derived CDR1 and CDR2 are SGHNT and YYREEE (reference sequence). CDR3 nucleotides: TGTGCCAGCAGCTTGGGGGCCCTGGGCGGGATCTCCTACGAGCAGTACTTC. This codes for CASSLGALGGISYEQYF.

This clonotype was seen ten or more times. A junction boundary mismatches the germline segment, possibly from a read error. The J gene is TRBJ2-7, the V gene TRBV3-1; D is unclear. CDR1 LGHDT and CDR2 YNNKEL come from the germline V gene (reference sequence). CDR3 size: 12 residues. The CDR3 sequence is CASSQGTYEQYF. The CDR3 DNA reads TGTGCCAGCAGTCAAGGAACCTACGAGCAGTACTTC.

This clonotype has just a few counts. This sequence joins TRBV18 and TRBJ1-2; 9 nucleotides agree with TRBD1. The CDR3 length is 12 residues. Germline V gene lookup returns CDR1 KGHSH and CDR2 LQKENI. V was clipped by 5 bases and J by 8 bases; unmatched bases: 3. The CDR3 protein is CASSTGGGGYTF. For the CDR3, the DNA is TGTGCCAGCTCAACAGGGGGCGGAGGCTACACCTTC.

The chain recombines TRBV20-1 with TRBJ2-7; 8 nucleotides agree with TRBD2. The J segment lost 1 base and the V segment lost 0 bases, leaving 8 bases of the junction unmatched. CDR3 length: 16 amino acids. From germline, CDR1 is DFQATT and CDR2 SNEGSKA (reference sequence). The CDR3 coding sequence is TGCAGTGCTAGAGAAGTCCGACTAGCGAGGTCCTACGAGCAGTACTTC. Protein sequence: CSAREVRLARSYEQYF.

This clonotype was seen ten or more times. This rearrangement joins TRBV20-1 to TRBJ1-2; D perhaps matches TRBD1 (5 bases). The CDR3 extends over 13 amino acids. The germline V gene has CDR1 DFQATT and CDR2 SNEGSKA (reference sequence). V was trimmed by 2 bases and J by 8 bases, leaving 15 bases between them. The CDR3 sequence: CSARPDRGEGYTF. CDR3 bases: TGCAGTGCTAGACCCGATCGGGGGGAGGGCTACACCTTC.